One sample yielded the 10 T cell receptor beta chains listed below, sequenced in a study of cytomegalovirus exposure and HLA in healthy donors. The PCR was carried out with 60 Vbeta primers and 13 Jbeta primers. Clones were read by immunoSEQ multiplex PCR, and TCRdb kept only the in-frame ones, dropping some. The repertoire consists of under 200,000 clones, with roughly four fifths occurring once and the leading ten covering 3.1%. The sequenced material came from PBMCs. The receptors were gathered from a woman aged 35 to 49 in good health and CMV-seronegative.

This clone appeared a few times. The chain joins TRBV19 to TRBJ1-5; D may be TRBD1 (5 bases). Trimming shortened V by 2 bases and J by 5 bases, and 10 bases separated the two germline ends. Germline CDR1 reads LNHDA; CDR2 reads SQIVND (reference sequence). The CDR3 consists of 14 residues. In DNA, the CDR3 is TGTGCCAGTAGTATAACCGGGACTTATCAGCCCCAGCATTTT. As protein: CASSITGTYQPQHF.

The V gene is TRBV4-1, the J gene TRBJ1-1, with 9 nucleotides matching TRBD1. This CDR3 contains 15 residues. J was trimmed by 5 bases and V by 6 bases; bases with no gene match: 10. CDR1 is MGHRA and CDR2 is YSYEKL in the germline V gene. DNA of the CDR3: TGCGCCAGCAGAAATGTTGACAGGGGGTGGACTGAAGCTTTCTTT. Amino acid sequence: CASRNVDRGWTEAFF.

The chain employs TRBV6-6 and TRBJ2-7, with a tentative D call TRBD2 (5 bases). In germline, CDR1 is MNHNY, CDR2 SVGAGI (reference sequence). This CDR3 contains 13 residues. V dropped 6 bases and J dropped 5 bases, with 14 bases sitting between them. This CDR3 is CASRFGEGHEQYF. CDR3 sequence (DNA): TGTGCCAGCAGATTCGGCGAGGGCCACGAGCAGTACTTC.

The chain couples TRBV6-5 to TRBJ2-5; 11 bases are a match to TRBD2. The CDR3 is 15 amino acids. V shed 7 bases and J 3 bases; nucleotides not matched to a gene: 7. Germline assignment: CDR1 MNHEY and CDR2 SVGAGI. DNA for the CDR3: TGTGCCAGCACCTTTCTACTAGCGGGGGAAGAGACCCAGTACTTC. Translation gives CASTFLLAGEETQYF.

The table lists this clone with a few counts. This chain joins TRBV7-2 and TRBJ1-2, with unresolved D. CDR3 length: 13 amino acids. Germline CDR1 and CDR2: SGHTA and FQGNSA. The germline V and J ends were trimmed by 5 bases and 1 base, with 8 bases remaining between them. The CDR3, as DNA: TGTGCCAGCAGCGTACAGATTAACTATGGCTACACCTTC. Its protein is CASSVQINYGYTF.

The chain couples TRBV7-2 to TRBJ2-7; the match to TRBD1 covers 10 bases. The CDR3 spans 13 residues. Trimming took 5 bases from V and 5 from J; bases not matched to a gene: 3. Germline-derived CDR1 and CDR2 are SGHTA and FQGNSA. CDR3 bases: TGTGCCAGCAGCCTAGGGACAGGGGACGAGCAGTACTTC. This encodes CASSLGTGDEQYF. The full variable domain, with the rest looked up from reference TRBV7-2 and TRBJ2-7, is GAGVSQSPSNKVTEKGKDVELRCDPISGHTALYWYRQSLGQGLEFLIYFQGNSAPDKSGLPSDRFSAERTGGSVSTLTIQRTQQEDSAVYLCASSLGTGDEQYFGPGTRLTVT.

The V call is TRBV5-4, the J call TRBJ2-2; the D gene is possibly TRBD2 (5 bases). This CDR3 has 16 residues. V dropped 4 bases and J dropped 7 bases, with 20 bases sitting between them. CDR1 and CDR2 (germline): SGHNT, YYREEE (reference sequence). The CDR3 reads CASSPLARGRGGELFF. CDR3 bases: TGTGCCAGCAGCCCACTCGCCCGGGGTCGTGGCGGGGAGCTGTTTTTT. Full variable domain (remainder filled in from reference TRBV5-4 and TRBJ2-2): ETGVTQSPTHLIKTRGQQVTLRCSSQSGHNTVSWYQQALGQGPQFIFQYYREEENGRGNFPPRFSGLQFPNYSSELNVNALELDDSALYLCASSPLARGRGGELFFGEGSRLTVL.

This clone was seen a single time. J is TRBJ1-1 and V is TRBV2; D is unclear. With 5 bases removed from V and 5 bases from J, the gap between germline ends came to 12 bases. CDR1 is SNHLY, CDR2 FYNNEI, per germline. The CDR3 length is 13 residues. The CDR3 coding sequence is TGTGCCAGCAGTCTTGACCCCGGGACTGAAGCTTTCTTT. Encoded protein: CASSLDPGTEAFF.

V and J are TRBV5-1 and TRBJ1-2; D might be TRBD1 (6 bases). Trimming stripped 0 bases from V and 4 bases from J, with 16 bases between. The CDR3 sequence is 16 residues long. Germline V lookup: CDR1 SGHRS, CDR2 YFSETQ. CDR3 region: CASSLVGQGSRYGYTF. The CDR3 nucleotides are TGCGCCAGCAGCTTGGTGGGCCAGGGGAGTCGCTATGGCTACACCTTC.

The rearrangement joins TRBV5-5 to TRBJ1-1, with D perhaps TRBD1 (6 bases). The V end was cut by 3 bases, the J end by 10 bases, with 19 bases between. CDR3 length: 14 amino acids. CDR1 and CDR2 from the germline V gene are SGHKS and YYEKEE (reference sequence). The DNA of the CDR3 is TGTGCCAGCAGCTCCTCCCCAGGGGCCCCAGGAGCTTTCTTT. As protein: CASSSSPGAPGAFF.